One and the same sample provided the 8 T cell receptor beta chains below, sequenced in a study of T cell repertoires in cytomegalovirus infection. TCRdb itself ran the reads through MiXCR, one entry per CDR3 protein. The data contain about 130,000 distinct CDR3 sequences, roughly 8.2% of them seen just once; the ten biggest clones take up 10%. Sequencing input: PBMCs. These receptors were taken from a human donor in good health (CMV status not recorded). Some clones in this sample may be carry-over from other donors' samples.

This clonotype was detected ten times or more. The rearrangement links TRBV19 to TRBJ2-2; D is undetermined. CDR1 and CDR2 (germline): LNHDA, SQIVND (reference sequence). V was trimmed by 8 bases and J by 5 bases, leaving 6 bases between them. This CDR3 has 11 residues. This CDR3 reads CASFRTGELFF. CDR3 nucleotide sequence: TGTGCCAGTTTTAGGACCGGGGAGCTGTTTTTT. Supplemented by reference TRBV19 and TRBJ2-2, the full variable domain reads DGGITQSPKYLFRKEGQNVTLSCEQNLNHDAMYWYRQDPGQGLRLIYYSQIVNDFQKGDIAEGYSVSREKKESFPLTVTSAQKNPTAFYLCASFRTGELFFGEGSRLTVL.

This chain joins TRBV20-1 and TRBJ2-1; 10 nucleotides match TRBD2. In germline, CDR1 is DFQATT, CDR2 SNEGSKA (reference sequence). CDR3 length: 16 residues. The V segment lost 6 bases and the J segment 0 bases; nucleotides outside the gene matches: 8. The CDR3: CSAHKLAGISYNEQFF. The CDR3 bases are TGCAGTGCCCACAAACTAGCGGGGATCTCCTACAATGAGCAGTTCTTC.

This clonotype was observed many times. The rearrangement joins TRBV20-1 to TRBJ2-2, with 10 bases fitting TRBD1. The CDR3 is made up of 15 amino acids. Unmatched junction bases numbered 7, after V lost 2 bases and J lost 7 bases. CDR1 is DFQATT, CDR2 SNEGSKA, per germline (reference sequence). DNA of the CDR3: TGCAGTGCTAGACCCCCGGGACAGGGGTTCGGGGAGCTGTTTTTT. This codes for CSARPPGQGFGELFF.

This clonotype has at least ten counts. The chain links TRBV11-2 to TRBJ1-2; unclear D gene. Germline loops: CDR1 SGHAT, CDR2 FQNNGV. V gave up 5 bases and J gave up 6 bases, with 13 bases separating them. CDR3 length: 13 residues. The CDR3 bases are TGTGCCAGCAGCCCTGCTGAGGCTCATGGCTACACCTTC. The encoded protein is CASSPAEAHGYTF.

This clonotype has only a few counts. The chain joins TRBV27 to TRBJ2-1; 7 positions match TRBD2. After removal of 10 bases from V and 7 bases from J, the junction contained 22 bases not matched to a gene. The CDR3 has 17 amino acids. Germline CDR1 and CDR2: MNHEY and SMNVEV (reference sequence). The chain's CDR3 is CATHRAWIRGEKNEQFF. The DNA for the CDR3 is TGTGCCACACACCGAGCTTGGATCCGGGGGGAAAAGAATGAGCAGTTCTTC.

The table lists this clonotype with a few counts. The genes are TRBV28 and TRBJ2-3; 10 bases align to TRBD2. This CDR3 is 18 amino acids long. V trimming: 6 bases; J trimming: 2 bases; junction bases outside the gene matches: 14. Germline V lookup: CDR1 MDHEN, CDR2 SYDVKM. In nucleotides, the CDR3 is TGTGCCAGCAGCCCTATTTATCTTCTAGCGGGGGTCACAGATACGCAGTATTTT. Its protein is CASSPIYLLAGVTDTQYF.

This clonotype appeared many times. V usage is TRBV7-2 and J usage is TRBJ1-1, with a possible D match to TRBD1 (5 bases). Germline V lookup: CDR1 SGHTA, CDR2 FQGNSA. V lost 5 bases, J lost 5 bases, and 12 bases lay in between. This CDR3 is built from 13 residues. CDR3 bases: TGTGCCAGCAGCCCCGGGGGGAGTACTGAAGCTTTCTTT. Its translation is CASSPGGSTEAFF. The whole variable domain, filled in from reference TRBV7-2 and TRBJ1-1, reads GAGVSQSPSNKVTEKGKDVELRCDPISGHTALYWYRQSLGQGLEFLIYFQGNSAPDKSGLPSDRFSAERTGGSVSTLTIQRTQQEDSAVYLCASSPGGSTEAFFGQGTRLTVV.

There are many counts of this clonotype. The J gene is TRBJ2-1, the V gene TRBV19; the D is unclear. V was pared by 3 bases and J by 3 bases, with 6 bases between. Germline V gene sequence: CDR1 LNHDA, CDR2 SQIVND (reference sequence). This CDR3 contains 13 residues. CDR3 sequence: CASSINNYNEQFF. CDR3 in DNA: TGTGCCAGTAGTATCAACAACTACAATGAGCAGTTCTTC.